This entry lists 7 T cell receptor beta chains sequenced from one sample in a study of blood T cell repertoires in COVID-19. Produced via immunoSEQ multiplex PCR; TCRdb's table is partial and in-frame only. The data hold about 230,000 clones, with approximately 88% observed a single time. Input material: peripheral blood. The receptors here all came from a man aged 35 to 55 with acute or convalescent COVID-19.

The chain combines TRBV12-5 with TRBJ2-3, with no clear D. Germline assignment: CDR1 LGHNT and CDR2 FRNRAP. The CDR3 covers 12 residues. V shed 4 bases and J shed 6 bases, with 8 bases lying between them. CDR3 bases: TGTGCTAGTGGTTCAATTGTGGATACGCAGTATTTT. As protein: CASGSIVDTQYF. Drawing the rest from reference TRBV12-5 and TRBJ2-3, the complete variable domain is DARVTQTPRHKVTEMGQEVTMRCQPILGHNTVFWYRQTMMQGLELLAYFRNRAPLDDSGMPKDRFSAEMPDATLATLKIQPSEPRDSAVYFCASGSIVDTQYFGPGTRLTVL.

The V and J genes are TRBV12-3 or TRBV12-4 and TRBJ1-2; D might be TRBD1 (6 bases). Between the trimmed V and J ends, which lost 3 bases and 8 bases, there was a span of 10 bases. The CDR3 spans 12 residues. DNA of the CDR3: TGTGCCAGCAGTTTGGTGGGGGCCGGCTACACCTTC. Translation gives CASSLVGAGYTF.

The chain combines TRBV14 with TRBJ2-1; 12 nucleotides agree with TRBD2. The V segment lost 0 bases and the J segment 5 bases; nucleotides outside the gene matches: 8. Germline V CDR1 and CDR2: SGHDN, FVKESK. The CDR3 runs to 18 residues. This chain's CDR3 is CASSQDQTSGRYHNEQFF. The DNA for the CDR3 is TGTGCCAGCAGCCAAGATCAGACTAGCGGGAGATATCACAATGAGCAGTTCTTC.

This clone is a singleton in its sample. In nucleotides, the CDR3 is TGTGCCTGGAGTCTTTTGGGGGCAACAGATGAGCAGTTCTTC. It yields the protein CAWSLLGATDEQFF. V is TRBV30 and J is TRBJ2-1; tentatively, D is TRBD1 (6 bases). V dropped 2 bases and J dropped 8 bases, with 16 bases sitting between them. The length of the CDR3 is 14 residues. Germline V CDR1 and CDR2: GTSNPN, SVGIG (reference sequence).

This chain uses TRBV6-4 with TRBJ2-7, with 9 bases that match TRBD2. The CDR3 extends over 13 amino acids. V lost 2 bases, J lost 10 bases, and 6 bases stayed unmatched. CDR1 and CDR2 (germline): MRHNA, SNTAGT. Here the CDR3 DNA reads TGTGCCAGCAGTGACGATCCTAGCGGGGCACAGTACTTC. It codes for CASSDDPSGAQYF.

V and J are TRBV30 and TRBJ1-1; 11 bases agree with TRBD1. Trimming removed 2 bases from V and 5 bases from J; junction bases left unmatched: 7. Germline V gene data show CDR1 as GTSNPN and CDR2 as SVGIG (reference sequence). This CDR3 has 15 residues. CDR3 sequence (DNA): TGTGCCTGGAGTCGAGGGGACAGGGGGAAGACTGAAGCTTTCTTT. This encodes CAWSRGDRGKTEAFF.

In its sample, this clone was seen once. This sequence joins TRBV19 and TRBJ2-7; D is ambiguous. Germline V lookup: CDR1 LNHDA, CDR2 SQIVND (reference sequence). This CDR3 comprises 13 residues. V lost 6 bases and J 3 bases, leaving 12 bases between the germline ends. The CDR3 protein is CASSPLGLYEQYF. CDR3 in DNA: TGTGCCAGTAGCCCCCTAGGCCTCTACGAGCAGTACTTC.